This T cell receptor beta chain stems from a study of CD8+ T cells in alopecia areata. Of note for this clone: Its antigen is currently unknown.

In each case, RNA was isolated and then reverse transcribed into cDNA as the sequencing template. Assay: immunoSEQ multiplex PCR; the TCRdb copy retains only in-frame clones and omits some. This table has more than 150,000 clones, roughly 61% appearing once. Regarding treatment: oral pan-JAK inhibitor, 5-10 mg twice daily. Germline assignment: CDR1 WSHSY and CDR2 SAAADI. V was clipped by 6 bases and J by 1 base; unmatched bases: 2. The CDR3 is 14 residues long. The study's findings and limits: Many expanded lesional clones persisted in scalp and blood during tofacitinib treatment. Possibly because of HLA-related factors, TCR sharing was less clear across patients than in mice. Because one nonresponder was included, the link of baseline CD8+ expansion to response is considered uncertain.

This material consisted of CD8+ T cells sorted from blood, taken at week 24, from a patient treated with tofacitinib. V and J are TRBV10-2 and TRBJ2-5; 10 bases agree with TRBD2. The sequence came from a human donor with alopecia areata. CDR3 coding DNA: TGCGCCAGCAGCCGGACTAGCGGCCAAGAGACCCAGTACTTC. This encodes CASSRTSGQETQYF.